Below are 20 T cell receptor beta chains sequenced from a single sample in a study of T cell responses to AZD1222 COVID-19 vaccine. Profiled with immunoSEQ multiplex PCR; TCRdb holds only in-frame clones, not every one. The sample lists about 110,000 clones, 85% to 90% occurring once. Specimen: peripheral blood, collected on day 0 of AZD1222 vaccination. The source of these receptors is an adult in good health.

The chain combines TRBV3-1 (or the pseudogene TRBV3-2) with TRBJ2-7, with D tentatively TRBD2 (5 bases). V lost 8 bases to trimming and J lost 1 base, with 12 bases between them. The germline CDR1 and CDR2 sequences are LGHDT and YNNKEL (reference sequence). This CDR3 has 13 residues. For the CDR3, the DNA is TGTGCCAGCGAGTCAGGAGGTTCCTACGAGCAGTACTTC. This gives the protein CASESGGSYEQYF.

The chain employs TRBV11-1 and TRBJ2-5, with 7 bases lining up with TRBD1. Germline CDR1 and CDR2: SGHAT and FQDESV (reference sequence). The trim removed 5 bases at V and 9 bases at J, leaving 9 bases unmatched. CDR3 size: 13 residues. CDR3 sequence reads: CASSRLEGAPQYF. CDR3 sequence (DNA): TGTGCCAGCAGCCGTCTAGAGGGGGCGCCCCAGTACTTC.

The chain combines TRBV28 with TRBJ2-3; TRBD2 agrees at 12 bases. V gave up 8 bases and J gave up 4 bases; unmatched junction bases: 13. This CDR3 is 17 amino acids long. Germline V lookup: CDR1 MDHEN, CDR2 SYDVKM. The CDR3 spells CASAGTSGFAAADTQYF. CDR3 nucleotide sequence: TGTGCCAGCGCCGGGACTAGCGGGTTTGCTGCGGCAGATACGCAGTATTTT.

Regarding this clone: Other DNA sequences of this sample code for an identical CDR3. The chain employs TRBV20-1 and TRBJ1-1, with D uncertain. CDR1 and CDR2 from the germline V gene are DFQATT and SNEGSKA (reference sequence). This CDR3 is 11 amino acids long. Deletions cut 5 bases from V and 6 bases from J, with 10 bases between. The CDR3 DNA follows: TGCAGTGCTTTTCGGAGGGCTGAAGCTTTCTTT. It codes for CSAFRRAEAFF.

The chain carries TRBV30 and TRBJ1-4, with TRBD1 as a possible D gene (6 bases). The CDR3 extends over 11 amino acids. The V end was cut by 2 bases, the J end by 8 bases, with 6 bases between. Per the germline V gene, CDR1 is GTSNPN and CDR2 is SVGIG (reference sequence). Here the CDR3 DNA reads TGTGCCTGGAGTCAGGGGGAAAAACTGTTTTTT. Translated: CAWSQGEKLFF. The complete variable domain, with remaining parts taken from reference TRBV30 and TRBJ1-4, reads SQTIHQWPATLVQPVGSPLSLECTVEGTSNPNLYWYRQAAGRGLQLLFYSVGIGQISSEVPQNLSASRPQDRQFILSSKKLLLSDSGFYLCAWSQGEKLFFGSGTQLSVL.

The rearrangement uses TRBV7-3 and TRBJ2-1; 10 bases are a match to TRBD2. Germline V gene data show CDR1 as SGHTA and CDR2 as FQGTGA. This CDR3 is 15 amino acids long. Trimming cost V 2 bases and J 7 bases; bases outside gene matches: 5. The CDR3, as DNA: TGTGCCAGCAGCTTACAAGCGGGGGGGCTGAATGAGCAGTTCTTC. As protein: CASSLQAGGLNEQFF.

The rearrangement links TRBV5-5 to TRBJ2-7; TRBD1 aligns across 10 bases. This CDR3 has 16 residues. Trimming cost V 4 bases and J 3 bases; bases outside gene matches: 10. Germline CDR1 is SGHKS and CDR2 is YYEKEE (reference sequence). The CDR3 bases are TGTGCCAGCAGCGGATTCCTGGGACAGGGGAACTACGAGCAGTACTTC. Amino acid sequence: CASSGFLGQGNYEQYF. The full variable domain, with the rest looked up from reference TRBV5-5 and TRBJ2-7, is DAGVTQSPTHLIKTRGQQVTLRCSPISGHKSVSWYQQVLGQGPQFIFQYYEKEERGRGNFPDRFSARQFPNYSSELNVNALLLGDSALYLCASSGFLGQGNYEQYFGPGTRLTVT.

This clone was observed a single time. The chain is built from TRBV28 and TRBJ1-5, with 9 bases that match TRBD1. This CDR3 region has 17 residues. CDR1 is MDHEN, CDR2 SYDVKM, per germline. After removal of 5 bases from V and 3 bases from J, the junction contained 11 bases not matched to a gene. The CDR3 region is CASSGRTGAYYNQPQHF. In nucleotides, the CDR3 is TGTGCCAGCAGTGGCCGGACAGGGGCCTATTACAATCAGCCCCAGCATTTT.

This chain joins TRBV7-9 and TRBJ1-4; 10 nucleotides line up with TRBD1. With 7 bases clipped from V and 6 bases from J, the junction kept 8 bases outside the gene matches. Germline CDR1 reads SEHNR; CDR2 reads FQNEAQ (reference sequence). There are 15 residues in the CDR3. The CDR3 region has the DNA TGTGCCAGCAACCCCGGACAGGGGGTAGATGAAAAACTGTTTTTT. Translated, it gives CASNPGQGVDEKLFF.

This clone was seen only a few times. This chain uses TRBV27 with TRBJ1-2; D is uncertain. This CDR3 region has 14 residues. V was trimmed by 5 bases and J by 7 bases, leaving 17 bases between them. Looked up from germline, CDR1 is MNHEY and CDR2 is SMNVEV (reference sequence). The DNA of the CDR3 is TGTGCCAGCAGTCCGAGGTTGGATCTCTCTGGCTACACCTTC. Amino acid sequence: CASSPRLDLSGYTF.

CDR3 DNA sequence: TGTGCCAGCAATTTGGCCGGGACCGGGGAGCTGTTTTTT. Its translation: CASNLAGTGELFF. The V and J genes are TRBV25-1 and TRBJ2-2; D gene ambiguous. Trimming stripped 7 bases from V and 5 bases from J, with 11 bases between. Per the germline V gene, CDR1 is MGHDK and CDR2 is SYGVNS. The CDR3 sequence is 13 residues long.

The chain joins TRBV5-1 to TRBJ2-5, with D perhaps matching TRBD1 (8 bases). Trimming cost V 3 bases and J 3 bases, with 12 bases left between them. This CDR3 is built from 14 residues. Germline V gives CDR1 SGHRS, CDR2 YFSETQ. CDR3: CASSSTGGEETQYF. In DNA form, the CDR3 reads TGCGCCAGCAGCTCCACAGGGGGGGAAGAGACCCAGTACTTC.

The V gene is TRBV27, the J gene TRBJ2-2; D may be TRBD2 (6 bases). Trimming cost V 4 bases and J 6 bases, with 15 bases left between them. In germline, CDR1 is MNHEY, CDR2 SMNVEV (reference sequence). CDR3 length equals 15 residues. The CDR3 reads CASSSSGPGAGELFF. CDR3 nucleotide sequence: TGTGCCAGCAGTTCGTCGGGGCCGGGGGCCGGGGAGCTGTTTTTT.

The rearrangement links TRBV7-9 to TRBJ2-7; tentatively, D is TRBD1 or TRBD2 (5 bases each). Trimming took off 8 bases at V and 9 bases at J, with 26 bases between the two ends. The CDR3 has 15 residues. Per germline, CDR1 SEHNR and CDR2 FQNEAQ (reference sequence). The CDR3 loop is CASLLQGTWSEVQYF. The CDR3 DNA reads TGTGCCAGCCTTCTCCAAGGGACCTGGAGTGAGGTGCAGTACTTC.

This chain links TRBV7-8 with TRBJ2-2; the D is unclear. Germline CDR1 and CDR2: SGHVS and FQNEAQ. The CDR3 has 13 amino acids. The ends were cut back, 8 bases at V and 9 bases at J, with 16 bases in the middle. The CDR3 bases are TGTGCCAGCGCCCCTAGGGTTTCGTGGGAGCTGTTTTTT. It translates to CASAPRVSWELFF.

The V call is TRBV7-2, the J call TRBJ1-4; 8 positions agree with TRBD1. The J segment lost 3 bases and the V segment lost 3 bases, leaving 6 bases of the junction unmatched. This CDR3 has 16 residues. CDR1 and CDR2 (germline): SGHTA, FQGNSA. The CDR3 DNA sequence: TGTGCCAGCAGCTTCCGGACAGGGTTTGCTAATGAAAAACTGTTTTTT. It codes for CASSFRTGFANEKLFF.

The chain couples TRBV6-5 to TRBJ1-1; D gene ambiguous. CDR1 and CDR2 from the germline V gene are MNHEY and SVGAGI. This CDR3 is built from 12 residues. The V end was cut by 7 bases, the J end by 6 bases, with 12 bases between. The CDR3 nucleotides are TGTGCCAGCACGGTCTTTTTGGCTGAAGCTTTCTTT. It codes for CASTVFLAEAFF.

This clone was observed a handful of times. The J gene is TRBJ2-5, the V gene TRBV5-1; no firm D call. This CDR3 has 14 residues. CDR1 is SGHRS, CDR2 YFSETQ, per germline. Trimming cost V 0 bases and J 0 bases, with 6 bases left between them. The CDR3 DNA reads as TGCGCCAGCAGCTTGGGGCGGAACCAAGAGACCCAGTACTTC. Translating it yields CASSLGRNQETQYF.

This clone has just one count. The chain is built from TRBV5-1 and TRBJ2-2; D is possibly TRBD2 (6 bases). This CDR3 spans 16 amino acids. Germline V CDR1 and CDR2: SGHRS, YFSETQ. V lost 3 bases and J lost 4, with 16 bases in between. The CDR3, as DNA: TGCGCCAGCAGCTCGACTAGTTTCGACCTCACCGGGGAGCTGTTTTTT. It specifies CASSSTSFDLTGELFF.

V gene TRBV19 combines with J gene TRBJ2-3; no definite D call. The V end was cut by 7 bases, the J end by 1 base, with 12 bases between. The CDR3 extends over 14 amino acids. Germline V gene sequence: CDR1 LNHDA, CDR2 SQIVND (reference sequence). CDR3 in amino acids: CASTEPGRTDTQYF. As DNA, the CDR3 is TGTGCCAGTACTGAGCCCGGCCGCACAGATACGCAGTATTTT.